The following is a T cell receptor beta chain sequence with its context. This sample was included in a study of blood T cell repertoires in COVID-19. Whole-study context: Sample material is recorded as cDNA or gDNA derived from T cells, B-cell-depleted T cells, or PBMCs.

This CDR3 is 17 amino acids long. Trimming took off 6 bases at V and 1 base at J, with 21 bases between the two ends. Germline CDR1 KGHSH, CDR2 LQKENI. Generated by immunoSEQ multiplex PCR, the TCRdb table keeps only in-frame clones and is missing some. The data show approximately 300,000 clones, 75% to 95% seen once. Seattle-derived patients entered the study during active infection and were followed longitudinally. Sequencing was performed on peripheral blood. This chain connects TRBV18 to TRBJ1-2; D is unresolved. This TCR came from a woman between 25 and 40 years old with COVID-19, enrolled during active disease. CDR3 sequence reads: CASSPRGFGESNYGYTF. The DNA of the CDR3 is TGTGCCAGCTCGCCAAGAGGGTTTGGCGAGAGTAACTATGGCTACACCTTC.